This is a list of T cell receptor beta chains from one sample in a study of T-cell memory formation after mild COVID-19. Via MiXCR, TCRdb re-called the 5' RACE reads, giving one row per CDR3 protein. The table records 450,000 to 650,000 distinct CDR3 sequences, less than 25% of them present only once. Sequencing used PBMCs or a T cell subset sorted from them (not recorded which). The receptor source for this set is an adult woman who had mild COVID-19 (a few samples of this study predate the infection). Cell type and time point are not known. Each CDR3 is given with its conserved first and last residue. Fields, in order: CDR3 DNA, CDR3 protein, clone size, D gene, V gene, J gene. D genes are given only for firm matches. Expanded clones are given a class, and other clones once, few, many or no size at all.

CDR3nt: TGCAGTGCTAGAGCTCCCTGGGGGGCAGGTAGAATTCAGTACTTC; CDR3aa: CSARAPWGAGRIQYF; abundance: NA; d_gene: NA; v_gene: TRBV20-1; j_gene: TRBJ2-4
CDR3nt: TGTGCCAGCAGTCAGGGGGTGAATGGCTACACCTTC; CDR3aa: CASSQGVNGYTF; abundance: many; d_gene: TRBD1; v_gene: TRBV6-1; j_gene: TRBJ1-2
CDR3nt: TGCAGCGTTGAAGGCGTCCTCGGGGTAAAAAACAATGAGCAGTTCTTC; CDR3aa: CSVEGVLGVKNNEQFF; abundance: NA; d_gene: NA; v_gene: TRBV29-1; j_gene: TRBJ2-1
CDR3nt: TGCGCCAGCAGCTTGGTGGGGGCGGGGTCCCGAAGCTCCTACAATGAGCAGTTCTTC; CDR3aa: CASSLVGAGSRSSYNEQFF; abundance: NA; d_gene: NA; v_gene: TRBV5-1; j_gene: TRBJ2-1
CDR3nt: TGTGCCAGCAGTGATCACAGGGTAGTCGGCAATCAGCCCCAGCATTTT; CDR3aa: CASSDHRVVGNQPQHF; abundance: NA; d_gene: NA; v_gene: TRBV12-3/TRBV12-4; j_gene: TRBJ1-5
CDR3nt: TGTGCCAGCTGTACGGGTGGCGCGAGCTCCTACAATGAGCAGTTCTTC; CDR3aa: CASCTGGASSYNEQFF; abundance: few; d_gene: NA; v_gene: TRBV6-5; j_gene: TRBJ2-1
CDR3nt: TGTGCCACCAGCAGAGATGTCCTTCTAGCGGGAGTTTGGGATGAGCAGTTCTTC; CDR3aa: CATSRDVLLAGVWDEQFF; abundance: many; d_gene: TRBD2; v_gene: TRBV15; j_gene: TRBJ2-1
CDR3nt: TGTGCCATCACCAGTAAGGGGACAGGGGGCAACTATGGCTACACCTTC; CDR3aa: CAITSKGTGGNYGYTF; abundance: many; d_gene: TRBD1; v_gene: TRBV10-3; j_gene: TRBJ1-2
CDR3nt: TGTGCCAGCAGCACCGGAGGAGGCGGGAACACTGAAGCTTTCTTT; CDR3aa: CASSTGGGGNTEAFF; abundance: NA; d_gene: NA; v_gene: TRBV28; j_gene: TRBJ1-1
CDR3nt: TGCGCCAGCAGCCAAGACGGTAGCGGGAGCGGCTCCTACGAGCAGTACTTC; CDR3aa: CASSQDGSGSGSYEQYF; abundance: NA; d_gene: TRBD2; v_gene: TRBV4-3; j_gene: TRBJ2-7
CDR3nt: TGTGCCAGCAGCTTGTGGACAGGGGCCCTCTACGAGCAGTACTTC; CDR3aa: CASSLWTGALYEQYF; abundance: few; d_gene: TRBD1; v_gene: TRBV5-6; j_gene: TRBJ2-7
CDR3nt: TGTGCCAGCAGCTTAGTCGAAGCCCAGTACTTC; CDR3aa: CASSLVEAQYF; abundance: NA; d_gene: NA; v_gene: TRBV11-2; j_gene: TRBJ2-5
CDR3nt: TGTGCCAGCAGCTTAAGGCAGGGGTCTTCCTACGAGCAGTACTTC; CDR3aa: CASSLRQGSSYEQYF; abundance: many; d_gene: NA; v_gene: TRBV14; j_gene: TRBJ2-7
CDR3nt: TGTGCCAGCAGTACAGGGTTTGAAGAGACCCAGTACTTC; CDR3aa: CASSTGFEETQYF; abundance: NA; d_gene: NA; v_gene: TRBV7-9; j_gene: TRBJ2-5
CDR3nt: TGCGCCAGCAGCCAAGACCGCGGCCCTGAGCAGTTCTTC; CDR3aa: CASSQDRGPEQFF; abundance: NA; d_gene: NA; v_gene: TRBV4-3; j_gene: TRBJ2-1
CDR3nt: TGTGCCACCAGCGGCTCACCTGAGAGGGGGGGTACTGAAGCTTTCTTT; CDR3aa: CATSGSPERGGTEAFF; abundance: few; d_gene: NA; v_gene: TRBV15; j_gene: TRBJ1-1